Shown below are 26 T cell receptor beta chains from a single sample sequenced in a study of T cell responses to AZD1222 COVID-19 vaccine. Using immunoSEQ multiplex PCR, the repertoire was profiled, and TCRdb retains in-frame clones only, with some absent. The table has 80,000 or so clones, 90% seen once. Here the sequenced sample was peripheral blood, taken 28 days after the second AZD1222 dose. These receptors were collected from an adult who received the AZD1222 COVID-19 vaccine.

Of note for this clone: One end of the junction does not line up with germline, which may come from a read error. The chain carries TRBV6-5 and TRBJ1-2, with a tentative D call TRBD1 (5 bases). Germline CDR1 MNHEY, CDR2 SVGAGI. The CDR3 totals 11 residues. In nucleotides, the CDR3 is TGTGCCAGCTACCACTCCGGGGCTTTGTACTTC. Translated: CASYHSGALYF.

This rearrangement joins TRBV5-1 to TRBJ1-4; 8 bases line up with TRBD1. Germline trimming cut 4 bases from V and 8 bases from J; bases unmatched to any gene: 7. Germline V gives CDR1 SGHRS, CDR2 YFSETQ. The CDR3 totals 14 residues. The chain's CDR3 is CASSQGQGGEKLFF. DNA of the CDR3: TGCGCCAGCAGCCAAGGACAGGGAGGAGAAAAACTGTTTTTT.

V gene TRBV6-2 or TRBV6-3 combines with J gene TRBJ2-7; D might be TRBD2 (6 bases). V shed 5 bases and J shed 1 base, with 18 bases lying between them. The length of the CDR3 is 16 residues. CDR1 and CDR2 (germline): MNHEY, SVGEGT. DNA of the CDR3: TGTGCCAGCAGTGTAAGTCGTGCAGGACTATCCTACGAGCAGTACTTC. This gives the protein CASSVSRAGLSYEQYF.

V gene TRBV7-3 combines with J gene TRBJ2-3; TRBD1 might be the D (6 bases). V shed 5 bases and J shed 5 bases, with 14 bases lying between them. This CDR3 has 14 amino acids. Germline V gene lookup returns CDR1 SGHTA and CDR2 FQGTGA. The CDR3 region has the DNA TGTGCCAGCAGCCCAACAGGGTTGGGAGATACGCAGTATTTT. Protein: CASSPTGLGDTQYF.

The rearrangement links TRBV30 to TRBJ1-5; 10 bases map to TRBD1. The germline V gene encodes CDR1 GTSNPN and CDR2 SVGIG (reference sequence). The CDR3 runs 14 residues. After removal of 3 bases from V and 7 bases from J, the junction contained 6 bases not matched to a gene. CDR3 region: CAWSRGQGNQPQHF. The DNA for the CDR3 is TGTGCCTGGAGCCGGGGACAGGGGAACCAGCCCCAGCATTTT.

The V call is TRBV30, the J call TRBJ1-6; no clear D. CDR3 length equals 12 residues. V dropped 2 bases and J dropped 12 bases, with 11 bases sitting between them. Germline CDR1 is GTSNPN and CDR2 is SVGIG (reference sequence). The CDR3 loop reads CAWSRSSGPLHF. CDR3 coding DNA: TGTGCCTGGAGTCGCTCCTCCGGACCCCTCCACTTT.

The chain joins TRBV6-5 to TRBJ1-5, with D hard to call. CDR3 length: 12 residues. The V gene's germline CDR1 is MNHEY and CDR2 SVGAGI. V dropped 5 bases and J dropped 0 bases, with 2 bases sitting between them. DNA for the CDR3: TGTGCCAGCAGTCATAGCAATCAGCCCCAGCATTTT. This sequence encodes CASSHSNQPQHF.

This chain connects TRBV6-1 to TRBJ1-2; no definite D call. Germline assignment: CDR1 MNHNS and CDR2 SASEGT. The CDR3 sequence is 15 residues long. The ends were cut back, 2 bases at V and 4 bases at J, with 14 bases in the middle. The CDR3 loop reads CASSEPPGRPYGYTF. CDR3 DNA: TGTGCCAGCAGTGAACCTCCCGGACGGCCCTATGGCTACACCTTC.

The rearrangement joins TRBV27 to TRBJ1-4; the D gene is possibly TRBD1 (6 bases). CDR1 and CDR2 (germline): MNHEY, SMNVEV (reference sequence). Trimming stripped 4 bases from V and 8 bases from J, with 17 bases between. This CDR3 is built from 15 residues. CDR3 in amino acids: CASSSDPSDREKLFF. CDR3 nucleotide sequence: TGTGCCAGCAGTTCAGACCCCTCAGACAGGGAAAAACTGTTTTTT.

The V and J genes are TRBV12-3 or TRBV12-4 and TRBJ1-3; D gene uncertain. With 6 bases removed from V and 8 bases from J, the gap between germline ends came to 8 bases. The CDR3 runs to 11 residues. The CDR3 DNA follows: TGTGCCAGCAGCCCCGGGGACACCATATATTTT. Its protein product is CASSPGDTIYF.

CDR3 loop: CASSFGSAILNTEAFF. DNA of the CDR3: TGTGCCAGCAGCTTTGGCTCGGCAATTTTGAACACTGAAGCTTTCTTT. The V call is TRBV5-6, the J call TRBJ1-1; no clear D gene. Germline CDR1 reads SGHDT; CDR2 reads YYEEEE. The CDR3 contains 16 residues. Between the trimmed V and J ends, which lost 2 bases and 0 bases, there was a span of 14 bases.

CDR3 coding DNA: TGTGCCAGCAGCCAAGGAGTCCCTGAGGCTAGCGGTCCACTAAGGCAGTACTTC. Residues: CASSQGVPEASGPLRQYF. The J gene is TRBJ2-7, the V gene TRBV4-2; 7 bases are a match to TRBD2. There are 18 residues in the CDR3. Per germline, CDR1 LGHNA and CDR2 YNFKEQ. J was trimmed by 9 bases and V by 1 base; bases with no gene match: 21.

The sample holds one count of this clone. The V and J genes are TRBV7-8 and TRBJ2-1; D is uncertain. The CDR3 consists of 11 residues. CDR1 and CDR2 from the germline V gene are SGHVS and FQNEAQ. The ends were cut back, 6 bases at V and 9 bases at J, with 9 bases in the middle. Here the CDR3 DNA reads TGTGCCAGCAGTGTTCTTAGTGAGCAGTTCTTC. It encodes CASSVLSEQFF.

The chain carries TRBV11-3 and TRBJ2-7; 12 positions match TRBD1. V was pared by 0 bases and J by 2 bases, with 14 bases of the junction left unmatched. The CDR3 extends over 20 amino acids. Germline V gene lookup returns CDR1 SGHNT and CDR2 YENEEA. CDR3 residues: CASSLDEVGTGGVGTYEQYF. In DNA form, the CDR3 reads TGTGCCAGCAGCTTAGATGAAGTGGGGACAGGGGGCGTTGGGACCTACGAGCAGTACTTC.

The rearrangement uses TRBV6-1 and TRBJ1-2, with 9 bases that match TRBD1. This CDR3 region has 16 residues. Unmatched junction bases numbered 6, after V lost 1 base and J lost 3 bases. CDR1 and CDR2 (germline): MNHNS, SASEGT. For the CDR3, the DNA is TGTGCCAGCAGTGAAGTACCACAGGGGGCGTACTATGGCTACACCTTC. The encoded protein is CASSEVPQGAYYGYTF.

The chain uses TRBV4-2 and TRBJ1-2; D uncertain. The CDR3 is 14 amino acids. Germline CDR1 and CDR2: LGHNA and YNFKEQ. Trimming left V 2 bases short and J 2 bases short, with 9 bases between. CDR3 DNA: TGTGCCAGCAGCCAAAACGGGCAGAACTATGGCTACACCTTC. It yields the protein CASSQNGQNYGYTF.

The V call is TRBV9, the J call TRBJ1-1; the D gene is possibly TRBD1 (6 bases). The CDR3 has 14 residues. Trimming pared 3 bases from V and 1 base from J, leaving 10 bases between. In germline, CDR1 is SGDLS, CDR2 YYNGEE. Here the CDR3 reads CASSAGTRNTEAFF. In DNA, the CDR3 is TGTGCCAGCAGCGCGGGGACACGGAACACTGAAGCTTTCTTT.

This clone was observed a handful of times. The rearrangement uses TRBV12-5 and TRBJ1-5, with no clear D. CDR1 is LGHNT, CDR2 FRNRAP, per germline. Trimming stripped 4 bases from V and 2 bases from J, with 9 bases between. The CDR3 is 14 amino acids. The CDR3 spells CASGSGQGNQPQHF. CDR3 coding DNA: TGTGCTAGTGGTTCCGGCCAGGGCAATCAGCCCCAGCATTTT.

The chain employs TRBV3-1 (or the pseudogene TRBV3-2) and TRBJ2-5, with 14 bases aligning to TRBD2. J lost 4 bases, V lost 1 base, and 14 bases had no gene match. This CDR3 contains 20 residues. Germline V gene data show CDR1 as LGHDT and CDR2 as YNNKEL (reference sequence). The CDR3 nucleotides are TGTGCCAGCAGCCAAGTGGGGCAGGGACTAGCGGGAGAAGGCCCAGAGACCCAGTACTTC. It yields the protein CASSQVGQGLAGEGPETQYF.

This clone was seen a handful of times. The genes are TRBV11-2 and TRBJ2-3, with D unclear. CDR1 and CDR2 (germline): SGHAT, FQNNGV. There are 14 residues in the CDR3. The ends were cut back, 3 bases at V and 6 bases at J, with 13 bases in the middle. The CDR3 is CASSFVTLVDTQYF. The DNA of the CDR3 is TGTGCCAGCAGCTTTGTGACTCTGGTGGATACGCAGTATTTT.

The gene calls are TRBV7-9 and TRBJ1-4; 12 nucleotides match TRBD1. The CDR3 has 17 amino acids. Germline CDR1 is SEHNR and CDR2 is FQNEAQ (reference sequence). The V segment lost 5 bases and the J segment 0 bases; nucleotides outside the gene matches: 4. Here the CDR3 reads CASSPGQGASTNEKLFF. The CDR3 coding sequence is TGTGCCAGCAGCCCGGGACAGGGGGCATCAACTAATGAAAAACTGTTTTTT. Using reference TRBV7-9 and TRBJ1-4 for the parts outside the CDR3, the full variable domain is DTGVSQNPRHKITKRGQNVTFRCDPISEHNRLYWYRQTLGQGPEFLTYFQNEAQLEKSRLLSDRFSAERPKGSFSTLEIQRTEQGDSAMYLCASSPGQGASTNEKLFFGSGTQLSVL.

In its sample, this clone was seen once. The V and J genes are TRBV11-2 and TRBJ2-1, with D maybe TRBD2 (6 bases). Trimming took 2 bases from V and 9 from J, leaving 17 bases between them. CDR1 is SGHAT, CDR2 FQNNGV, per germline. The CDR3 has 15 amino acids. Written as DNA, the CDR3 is TGTGCCAGCAGCTTATGGAGGGGACTGGTTGGTGAGCAGTTCTTC. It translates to CASSLWRGLVGEQFF. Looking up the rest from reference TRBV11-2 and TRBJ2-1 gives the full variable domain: EAGVAQSPRYKIIEKRQSVAFWCNPISGHATLYWYQQILGQGPKLLIQFQNNGVVDDSQLPKDRFSAERLKGVDSTLKIQPAKLEDSAVYLCASSLWRGLVGEQFFGPGTRLTVL.

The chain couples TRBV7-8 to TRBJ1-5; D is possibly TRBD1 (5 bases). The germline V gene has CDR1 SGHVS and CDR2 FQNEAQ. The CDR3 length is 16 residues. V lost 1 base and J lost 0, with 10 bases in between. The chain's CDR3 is CASSLEGALSNQPQHF. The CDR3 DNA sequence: TGTGCCAGCAGCTTAGAAGGGGCGCTTAGCAATCAGCCCCAGCATTTT.

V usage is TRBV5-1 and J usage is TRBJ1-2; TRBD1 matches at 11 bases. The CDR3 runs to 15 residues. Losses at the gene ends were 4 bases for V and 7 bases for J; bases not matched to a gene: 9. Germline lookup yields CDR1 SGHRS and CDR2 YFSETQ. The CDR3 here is CASSEAGQGAGGYTF. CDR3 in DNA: TGCGCCAGCAGCGAAGCTGGACAGGGGGCCGGTGGCTACACCTTC.

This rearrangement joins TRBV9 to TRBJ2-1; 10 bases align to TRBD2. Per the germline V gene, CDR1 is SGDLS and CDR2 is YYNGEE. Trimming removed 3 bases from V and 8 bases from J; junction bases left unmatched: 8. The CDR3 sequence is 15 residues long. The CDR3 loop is CASSAGLATTDEQFF. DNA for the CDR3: TGTGCCAGCAGCGCGGGACTAGCGACTACGGATGAGCAGTTCTTC.

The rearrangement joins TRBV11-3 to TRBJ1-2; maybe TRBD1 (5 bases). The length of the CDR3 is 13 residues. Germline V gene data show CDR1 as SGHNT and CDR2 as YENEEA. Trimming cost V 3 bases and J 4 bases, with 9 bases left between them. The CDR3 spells CASSFGASYGYTF. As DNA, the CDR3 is TGTGCCAGCAGCTTCGGGGCCTCCTATGGCTACACCTTC.